Listed below are T cell receptor beta chains from one sample, sequenced in a study of T cell changes during pregnancy in multiple sclerosis. Method: immunoSEQ multiplex PCR; TCRdb's copy keeps in-frame clones and lacks some. Among about 44,000 clones listed, approximately 90% were seen once. The starting material was CD4+ T cells from peripheral blood mononuclear cells, obtained after pregnancy. The receptors originated from a female donor with multiple sclerosis, enrolled in a pregnancy study. The CDR3 runs from the conserved cysteine through the conserved F or W. Fields, in order: V gene, clone size, J gene, D gene, CDR3 DNA, CDR3 protein. D genes are given only for firm matches. Clone size, where shown, is once, few, many, or a class for clones that have expanded.

TRBV6-1	once	TRBJ2-1	NA	TGTGCCAGCAGACTCCTAGCGTCAGTCTACAATGAGCAGTTCTTC	CASRLLASVYNEQFF
TRBV30	NA	TRBJ2-1	NA	TGTGCCTGGAGTCCAATCTACAATGAGCAGTTCTTC	CAWSPIYNEQFF
TRBV30	NA	TRBJ2-5	TRBD1	TGTGCCTGGAGTGCAGGGACAGTCTCAAGGGAGACCCAGTACTTC	CAWSAGTVSRETQYF
TRBV2	NA	TRBJ1-4	NA	TGTGCCAGCAAACTCACAGGGACACCTAATGAAAAACTGTTTTTT	CASKLTGTPNEKLFF
TRBV5-1	NA	TRBJ2-7	TRBD1	TGCGCCAGCAGCCAGGGACAGGGAGCGGGCGAGCAGTACTTC	CASSQGQGAGEQYF
TRBV13	NA	TRBJ1-4	TRBD1	TGTGCCAGCAGCCGGTGGGACAGCGCCTATGAAAAACTGTTTTTT	CASSRWDSAYEKLFF
TRBV29-1	NA	TRBJ2-3	TRBD1	TGCAGCGTTGAATTTGACAGGGACCGCACAGATACGCAGTATTTT	CSVEFDRDRTDTQYF
TRBV28	once	TRBJ2-7	NA	TGTGCCAGCAGTATGGGACTGGGCGGCACCTACGAGCAGTACTTC	CASSMGLGGTYEQYF
TRBV5-1	NA	TRBJ2-1	TRBD2	TGCGCCAGCAGCTCCGGACTAGCGGCCTACAATGAGCAGTTCTTC	CASSSGLAAYNEQFF
TRBV30	NA	TRBJ2-7	NA	TGTGCCTGGGCCAGGGGTGGAACCTCCTACGAGCAGTACTTC	CAWARGGTSYEQYF
TRBV19	NA	TRBJ2-1	TRBD1	TGTGCCAGTATCGGGGGTAGGGGACAGGGATACAATGAGCAGTTCTTC	CASIGGRGQGYNEQFF
TRBV10-3	NA	TRBJ1-1	NA	TGTGCCACGGTTAGGGACATTAACACTGAAGCTTTCTTT	CATVRDINTEAFF
TRBV5-4	NA	TRBJ2-1	TRBD2	TGTGCCAGCAGGTATGAGACTAGCGCGGATGAGCAGTTCTTC	CASRYETSADEQFF
TRBV10-1	NA	TRBJ2-4	NA	TGCGCCAGCAGTGAGTCGGCTAGCTTGGGAGCCAAAAACATTCAGTACTTC	CASSESASLGAKNIQYF
TRBV20-1	NA	TRBJ2-7	TRBD1	TGCAGTGTTGGACAGGACGTCGGACAGTACTTC	CSVGQDVGQYF
TRBV10-3	NA	TRBJ1-2	NA	TGTGCCATCAGTGTTGGGGTGGCAAGGACTATCTATGGCTACACCTTC	CAISVGVARTIYGYTF